What follows are 6 T cell receptor beta chains derived from one specimen sequenced in a study of blood T cell repertoires in COVID-19. Generated by immunoSEQ multiplex PCR, the TCRdb table keeps only in-frame clones and is missing some. The sample has 220,000 or so clones, approximately 86% seen once. The source material was peripheral blood. The receptors here all came from a woman aged 45-65 years with COVID-19, enrolled during active disease.

In its sample, this clone was seen a few times. V usage is TRBV6-6 and J usage is TRBJ2-1; TRBD2 matches 7 bases. The CDR3 is 14 amino acids. J was trimmed by 7 bases and V by 6 bases; bases with no gene match: 9. CDR1 is MNHNY and CDR2 is SVGAGI in the germline V gene (reference sequence). CDR3 residues: CASSPVGGSNEQFF. In nucleotides, the CDR3 is TGTGCCAGCAGCCCAGTCGGGGGGTCAAATGAGCAGTTCTTC.

CDR3 sequence reads: CASKQGRLQTNEKLFF. The CDR3 DNA is TGTGCCTCGAAACAGGGGCGACTACAAACTAATGAAAAACTGTTTTTT. The V call is TRBV30, the J call TRBJ1-4; 7 bases map to TRBD1. Germline CDR1 reads GTSNPN; CDR2 reads SVGIG (reference sequence). V was pared by 7 bases and J by 1 base, with 12 bases of the junction left unmatched. CDR3 size: 16 residues.

The chain recombines TRBV19 with TRBJ2-3; 9 nucleotides align to TRBD1. The CDR3 consists of 16 residues. Germline CDR1 LNHDA, CDR2 SQIVND (reference sequence). The V and J ends lost 7 bases and 2 bases, in that order; junction bases with no gene match: 10. CDR3 protein: CASTHPGQGSTDTQYF. For the CDR3, the DNA is TGTGCCAGTACCCATCCGGGACAGGGATCCACAGATACGCAGTATTTT. The whole variable domain, remainder taken from reference TRBV19 and TRBJ2-3, is DGGITQSPKYLFRKEGQNVTLSCEQNLNHDAMYWYRQDPGQGLRLIYYSQIVNDFQKGDIAEGYSVSREKKESFPLTVTSAQKNPTAFYLCASTHPGQGSTDTQYFGPGTRLTVL.

The V call is TRBV5-1, the J call TRBJ1-2, with no clear D. Germline CDR1 is SGHRS and CDR2 is YFSETQ. CDR3 length equals 14 residues. V shed 2 bases and J shed 7 bases, with 15 bases lying between them. The CDR3 here is CASSFSDGGGGYTF. The CDR3 region has the DNA TGCGCCAGCAGCTTTTCCGACGGCGGCGGTGGCTACACCTTC.

V is TRBV6-5 and J is TRBJ1-2; D is unresolved. Germline-derived CDR1 and CDR2 are MNHEY and SVGAGI. The CDR3 extends over 14 amino acids. The ends were cut back, 6 bases at V and 0 bases at J, with 11 bases in the middle. As DNA, the CDR3 is TGTGCCAGCAGGACCACCGGGACTAACTATGGCTACACCTTC. Its protein is CASRTTGTNYGYTF.

The CDR3 nucleotides read TGTGCCATCAGTGAGGTCGGTCGGAGGGCTGAAGCTTTCTTT. Residues: CAISEVGRRAEAFF. This chain joins TRBV10-3 and TRBJ1-1; D unresolved. The V gene lost 2 bases and the J gene lost 6 bases, with 13 bases spanning the gap. CDR1 is ENHRY and CDR2 is SYGVKD in the germline V gene. The CDR3 covers 14 residues.